The 25 T cell receptor beta chains in this list originate from one sample, sequenced in a study of T cell changes during pregnancy in multiple sclerosis. Libraries were prepared by immunoSEQ multiplex PCR; TCRdb keeps only in-frame clonotypes and omits some of them. The profile shows tens of thousands of clones, roughly nine tenths of them singletons. The specimen comprised CD8+ T cells from peripheral blood mononuclear cells, sampled before pregnancy. Source of these receptors: a female donor with multiple sclerosis, enrolled in a pregnancy study.

The rearrangement links TRBV15 to TRBJ2-5, with 8 bases that match TRBD1. V gave up 1 base and J gave up 5 bases; unmatched junction bases: 6. The CDR3 extends over 15 amino acids. Germline CDR1 reads LNHNV; CDR2 reads YYDKDF (reference sequence). CDR3 in amino acids: CATSRATGGGETQYF. CDR3 nucleotide sequence: TGTGCCACCAGCAGAGCAACAGGGGGTGGCGAGACCCAGTACTTC. Looking up the rest from reference TRBV15 and TRBJ2-5 gives the full variable domain: DAMVIQNPRYQVTQFGKPVTLSCSQTLNHNVMYWYQQKSSQAPKLLFHYYDKDFNNEADTPDNFQSRRPNTSFCFLDIRSPGLGDTAMYLCATSRATGGGETQYFGPGTRLLVL.

CDR3 in DNA: TGTGCCAGCAGCTTATTACAGGGGGTTGAAGAGCAGTTCTTC. It encodes CASSLLQGVEEQFF. The rearrangement joins TRBV7-2 to TRBJ2-1, with 8 bases lining up with TRBD1. V dropped 2 bases and J dropped 10; count of bases not matched to a gene: 7. In germline, CDR1 is SGHTA, CDR2 FQGNSA. This CDR3 region has 14 residues.

The genes are TRBV5-1 and TRBJ2-5; 12 bases are shared with TRBD2. Germline V gene lookup returns CDR1 SGHRS and CDR2 YFSETQ. The CDR3 length is 19 residues. V trimming: 4 bases; J trimming: 4 bases; junction bases outside the gene matches: 17. As DNA, the CDR3 is TGCGCCAGCAGCGCCTCCCCTACTAGCGGGGGGATAGTTTTAGAGACCCAGTACTTC. This translates into CASSASPTSGGIVLETQYF.

The genes are TRBV4-3 and TRBJ1-2; no reliable D call. Germline-derived CDR1 and CDR2 are LGHNA and YSLEER. V dropped 0 bases and J dropped 7 bases, with 15 bases sitting between them. The CDR3 contains 15 residues. CDR3 coding DNA: TGCGCCAGCAGCCAAGACAGGTCCTATGTGCGTGGCTACACCTTC. Translating gives CASSQDRSYVRGYTF.

The CDR3 region has the DNA TGTGCCAGCAGCTCGTCGACACGACCCTCCTACGAGCAGTACTTC. Translation: CASSSSTRPSYEQYF. V and J are TRBV5-6 and TRBJ2-7; D is unresolved. Trimming took 3 bases from V and 0 from J, leaving 13 bases between them. Germline CDR1 and CDR2: SGHDT and YYEEEE. This CDR3 is built from 15 residues.

The CDR3 sequence: CASSQGKGGSDVIDGYTF. DNA of the CDR3: TGTGCCAGCAGCCAAGGGAAAGGGGGATCCGATGTAATCGATGGCTACACCTTC. The chain joins TRBV14 to TRBJ1-2; D may be TRBD1 (6 bases). The germline V gene encodes CDR1 SGHDN and CDR2 FVKESK. V gave up 1 base and J gave up 6 bases, with 24 bases separating them. There are 18 residues in the CDR3.

A word on this clone: One junction end does not reproduce the germline sequence, and a read error may be involved. The rearrangement uses TRBV7-7 and TRBJ2-7; D is unresolved. Germline-derived CDR1 and CDR2 are SSHAT and FNYEAQ (reference sequence). The CDR3 consists of 13 residues. In DNA, the CDR3 is TGTGCTAGCAGCTTCGCTTTAGACTACGAGCAGTACTTC. As protein: CASSFALDYEQYF.

The chain couples TRBV7-2 to TRBJ2-5; D is ambiguous. Between the trimmed V and J ends, which lost 5 bases and 4 bases, there was a span of 11 bases. CDR3 length: 13 residues. Germline CDR1 is SGHTA and CDR2 is FQGNSA. The CDR3 reads CASSPPPGETQYF. The CDR3 DNA reads as TGTGCCAGCAGCCCTCCCCCGGGAGAGACCCAGTACTTC.

The chain is built from TRBV5-1 and TRBJ2-2; D remains unclear. Germline CDR1 reads SGHRS; CDR2 reads YFSETQ. V lost 4 bases and J 1 base, leaving 11 bases between the germline ends. The CDR3 extends over 15 amino acids. Written as DNA, the CDR3 is TGCGCCAGCAGCCTAGATTTGGTGAACACCGGGGAGCTGTTTTTT. As protein: CASSLDLVNTGELFF.

This chain links TRBV4-3 with TRBJ1-3, with D possibly matching TRBD1 (6 bases). The V gene lost 3 bases and the J gene lost 0 bases, with 21 bases spanning the gap. This CDR3 has 19 amino acids. The germline V gene has CDR1 LGHNA and CDR2 YSLEER. CDR3 sequence (DNA): TGCGCCAGCAGCCAGGAAACCGCCGGGACAAGGCCCTCTGGAAACACCATATATTTT. This codes for CASSQETAGTRPSGNTIYF.

The gene calls are TRBV9 and TRBJ1-2, with TRBD1 as a possible D gene (6 bases). V gave up 4 bases and J gave up 1 base, with 17 bases separating them. The CDR3 spans 16 residues. Per germline, CDR1 SGDLS and CDR2 YYNGEE. Here the CDR3 reads CASSPQVAGDNYGYTF. The DNA of the CDR3 is TGTGCCAGCAGCCCCCAGGTGGCAGGGGATAACTATGGCTACACCTTC.

The rearrangement uses TRBV25-1 and TRBJ1-2, with D possibly being TRBD1 (6 bases). There are 13 residues in the CDR3. Deletions cut 3 bases from V and 3 bases from J, with 8 bases between. Germline CDR1 reads MGHDK; CDR2 reads SYGVNS. The CDR3 DNA reads TGTGCCAGCAGTGACCAGGGGTACTATGGCTACACCTTC. As protein: CASSDQGYYGYTF.

The chain employs TRBV7-3 and TRBJ2-1; TRBD2 agrees at 11 bases. Trimming at V came to 5 bases and at J to 5 bases, leaving 5 bases not matched to a gene. Germline V CDR1 and CDR2: SGHTA, FQGTGA. The CDR3 consists of 15 residues. CDR3 nucleotide sequence: TGTGCCAGCAGCCCCGGGACTAGCGGTAACAATGAGCAGTTCTTC. Its protein is CASSPGTSGNNEQFF. Full variable domain (remainder filled in from reference TRBV7-3 and TRBJ2-1): GAGVSQTPSNKVTEKGKYVELRCDPISGHTALYWYRQSLGQGPEFLIYFQGTGAADDSGLPNDRFFAVRPEGSVSTLKIQRTERGDSAVYLCASSPGTSGNNEQFFGPGTRLTVL.

V usage is TRBV6-4 and J usage is TRBJ2-3, with 12 bases lining up with TRBD2. The CDR3 sequence is 14 residues long. V lost 4 bases to trimming and J lost 4 bases; unmatched junction nucleotides: 0. From germline, CDR1 is MRHNA and CDR2 SNTAGT. The CDR3 nucleotides are TGTGCCAGCAGTGGGACTAGCGGGGCAGATACGCAGTATTTT. Translated: CASSGTSGADTQYF.

This chain connects TRBV11-3 to TRBJ2-6, with TRBD2 identical over 8 bases. CDR3 size: 19 residues. After removal of 5 bases from V and 0 bases from J, the junction contained 12 bases not matched to a gene. Germline V CDR1 and CDR2: SGHNT, YENEEA. The DNA for the CDR3 is TGTGCCAGCAGCGCGAGGGCGGGGGGCCCCCTCTCTGGGGCCAACGTCCTGACTTTC. Translated, it gives CASSARAGGPLSGANVLTF.

The chain's CDR3 is CASSGQDRVGEKLFF. The CDR3 bases are TGTGCCAGCAGCGGTCAGGACAGGGTCGGTGAAAAACTGTTTTTT. The chain carries TRBV7-9 and TRBJ1-4; 8 positions match TRBD1. This CDR3 spans 15 amino acids. From germline, CDR1 is SEHNR and CDR2 FQNEAQ (reference sequence). Trimming took 5 bases from V and 7 from J; bases not matched to a gene: 9.

CDR3 residues: CASSLVAQGGGTEAFF. CDR3 nucleotides: TGTGCCAGCAGCTTGGTAGCCCAGGGAGGGGGGACTGAAGCTTTCTTT. This rearrangement joins TRBV5-5 to TRBJ1-1; D perhaps matches TRBD1 (6 bases). CDR1 is SGHKS, CDR2 YYEKEE, per germline (reference sequence). The V gene lost 0 bases and the J gene lost 5 bases, with 17 bases spanning the gap. CDR3 length: 16 residues.

This rearrangement joins TRBV27 to TRBJ1-4, with a weak D call TRBD1 (6 bases). This CDR3 contains 15 residues. V lost 5 bases to trimming and J lost 5 bases, with 15 bases between them. Germline CDR1 MNHEY, CDR2 SMNVEV (reference sequence). The CDR3 sequence: CASSPPGTPNEKLFF. CDR3 nucleotide sequence: TGTGCCAGCAGTCCCCCCGGGACACCCAATGAAAAACTGTTTTTT.

This chain connects TRBV11-2 to TRBJ2-5; the D gene is possibly TRBD1 (5 bases). V was pared by 5 bases and J by 3 bases, with 22 bases between. The CDR3 has 17 amino acids. Germline CDR1 and CDR2: SGHAT and FQNNGV. The CDR3: CASSETRRGPREETQYF. The CDR3 nucleotides are TGTGCCAGCAGCGAGACCCGTAGGGGCCCTCGCGAAGAGACCCAGTACTTC.

This chain links TRBV6-1 with TRBJ1-2; D is uncertain. Trimming pared 4 bases from V and 8 bases from J, leaving 11 bases between. Per germline, CDR1 MNHNS and CDR2 SASEGT. This CDR3 spans 12 amino acids. The CDR3 DNA follows: TGTGCCAGCAGTGCCTGGACGGGGGGCTACACCTTC. Its translation is CASSAWTGGYTF.

This clone showed up just once. DNA of the CDR3: TGTGCCACCAGCAGAGTGGAGGGGGAGACCCAGTACTTC. Protein sequence: CATSRVEGETQYF. The rearrangement links TRBV15 to TRBJ2-5, with D possibly being TRBD2 (6 bases). Trimming stripped 1 base from V and 5 bases from J, with 8 bases between. CDR3 size: 13 residues. Germline CDR1 LNHNV, CDR2 YYDKDF (reference sequence).

The chain couples TRBV29-1 to TRBJ2-1; D perhaps matches TRBD1 (5 bases). With 5 bases removed from V and 10 bases from J, the gap between germline ends came to 21 bases. This CDR3 is 14 amino acids long. Germline loops: CDR1 SQVTM, CDR2 ANQGSEA. As DNA, the CDR3 is TGCAGCGTTCACTACAATTTAGGGGTTAGGGAGCAGTTCTTC. Its protein product is CSVHYNLGVREQFF.

In its sample, this clone was seen a few times. This chain connects TRBV4-2 to TRBJ2-1; a possible D gene is TRBD1 (6 bases). Per the germline V gene, CDR1 is LGHNA and CDR2 is YNFKEQ. This CDR3 contains 14 residues. Trimming cost V 0 bases and J 8 bases, with 11 bases left between them. Written as DNA, the CDR3 is TGTGCCAGCAGCCAAGATACTGGGGGCTATGAGCAGTTCTTC. It is translated as CASSQDTGGYEQFF.

CDR3 nucleotides: TGTGCCAGCAGCTTAATAGGACAGGGTACTGAAGCTTTCTTT. Translating it yields CASSLIGQGTEAFF. The rearrangement joins TRBV11-2 to TRBJ1-1; 8 bases align to TRBD1. After removal of 2 bases from V and 5 bases from J, the junction contained 4 bases not matched to a gene. The germline V gene has CDR1 SGHAT and CDR2 FQNNGV. This CDR3 is 14 amino acids long.

The chain recombines TRBV9 with TRBJ2-5, with 8 bases matching TRBD2. Germline CDR1 and CDR2: SGDLS and YYNGEE. Unmatched junction bases numbered 5, after V lost 2 bases and J lost 2 bases. This CDR3 region has 15 residues. CDR3 nucleotide sequence: TGTGCCAGCAGCGTCTTCGGACTAGCACAAGAGACCCAGTACTTC. Translating it yields CASSVFGLAQETQYF.